A selection of T cell receptor beta chains follows, all from one sample in a study of blood T cell repertoires in COVID-19. Method: immunoSEQ multiplex PCR; TCRdb's copy keeps in-frame clones and lacks some. Of approximately 130,000 clones detected, around 85% appear once; the ten largest clones hold 4.3%. The source material was peripheral blood. Source of these receptors: a human donor in a cohort sampled during active COVID-19. Each CDR3 is given with its conserved first and last residue. D genes are given only for firm matches.

>17|TRBV11-3|NA|TRBJ2-2
TGTGCCAGCAGCTTAAGTCCGGGGGGCTGGGGCACCGGGGAGCTGTTTTTT
CASSLSPGGWGTGELFF
>17|TRBV19|NA|TRBJ1-3
TGTGCCAGTAGTATTCCACCGGGACATCACTCTGGAAACACCATATATTTT
CASSIPPGHHSGNTIYF
>14|TRBV9|NA|TRBJ1-1
TGTGCCAGCAGCTCTAGGGGCGCGGACACTGAAGCTTTCTTT
CASSSRGADTEAFF
>15|TRBV5-1|NA|TRBJ1-1
TGCGCCAGCAGCTTAGGGGCGGGATTGGACACTGAAGCTTTCTTT
CASSLGAGLDTEAFF
>14|TRBV19|NA|TRBJ1-2
TGTGCCAGTAGCCAGGGGCCGTTAAACTATGGCTACACCTTC
CASSQGPLNYGYTF
>15|TRBV6-2/TRBV6-3|NA|TRBJ1-5
TGTGCCAGCAGTCCCGACACCAGAGGCAATCAGCCCCAGCATTTT
CASSPDTRGNQPQHF
>16|TRBV6-2/TRBV6-3|TRBD1|TRBJ2-7
TGTGCCAGCAGTTACGCGGGACAGGCTAGCTCCTACGAGCAGTACTTC
CASSYAGQASSYEQYF
>15|TRBV30|NA|TRBJ2-3
TGTGCCTGGAGTGTATCCTCCGGGGGTATAGATACGCAGTATTTT
CAWSVSSGGIDTQYF
>13|TRBV14|NA|TRBJ2-7
TGTGCCAGCAGCCACAGGGTCTCCTACGAGCAGTACTTC
CASSHRVSYEQYF
>12|TRBV5-1|NA|TRBJ1-6
TGCGCCAGCTACAACGGGAATTCACCCCTCCACTTT
CASYNGNSPLHF
>14|TRBV6-5|NA|TRBJ1-1
TGTGCCAGCAGGGGGGCCGTCCTAAGCCTTGAAGCTTTCTTT
CASRGAVLSLEAFF
>18|TRBV5-4|NA|TRBJ2-1
TGTGCCAGCACCCCCCCGTCTGGAAGGACAGCTAGAAACAATGAGCAGTTCTTC
CASTPPSGRTARNNEQFF
>14|TRBV6-4|NA|TRBJ1-2
TGTGCCAGCAGTGACAGGAGGGTAGAGTATGGCTACACCTTC
CASSDRRVEYGYTF
>15|TRBV6-2/TRBV6-3|NA|TRBJ1-5
TGTGCCAGCAGTTACTCTCCAGGGGCCAGTCAGCCCCAGCATTTT
CASSYSPGASQPQHF
>17|TRBV28|TRBD2|TRBJ2-2
TGTGCCAGCAGGCCGCCTCAGGTAGCGGGAAACACCGGGGAGCTGTTTTTT
CASRPPQVAGNTGELFF
>12|TRBV11-3|NA|TRBJ2-1
TGTGCCAGCTCACAGAACCACAATGAGCAGTTCTTC
CASSQNHNEQFF